Sequencing of this T cell receptor beta chain was carried out in a study of blood T cell repertoires in COVID-19. The wider study: Donors in the United States, Italy and Spain gave samples during acute or convalescent COVID-19. T cells, B-cell-depleted T cells, or PBMCs supplied cDNA or gDNA.

This clone came up once. Under the authors' procedure: It was from reference gene primer amplification that nucleated cell counts were estimated. Sequencing used immunoSEQ multiplex PCR; TCRdb keeps in-frame clones, though not all of them. V, J and clone size are those of that table, while D and trimming were read from the DNA. The table shows around 290,000 clones, with around 88% occurring only once. The specimen sequenced was peripheral blood. The TCR comes from a man in his forties with acute or convalescent COVID-19.

CDR3 in DNA: TGTGCCAGCAGCTTAGACCCGGCAGGGTACTACGAGCAGTACTTC. Amino acids: CASSLDPAGYYEQYF. The V and J genes are TRBV7-2 and TRBJ2-7; D might be TRBD1 (5 bases). Germline CDR1 reads SGHTA; CDR2 reads FQGNSA. This CDR3 spans 15 amino acids. V was pared by 1 base and J by 3 bases, with 13 bases between.